Listed here are 20 T cell receptor beta chains from one sample, sequenced in a study of identical twins. TCRdb analysed the 5' RACE reads with MiXCR anew, one entry per CDR3 protein. Of 450,000 or so distinct CDR3 sequences listed, 14% are singletons. The sample also formed part of further work on yellow fever vaccine responses in identical twins.

The sequenced sample consisted of CD4+ T cells sorted from blood. The receptors come from a young woman in good health.

This clonotype has just a few counts. The chain couples TRBV2 to TRBJ2-3; the match to TRBD2 covers 12 bases. The CDR3 is 18 amino acids. Unmatched junction bases numbered 11, after V lost 7 bases and J lost 0 bases. The V gene's germline CDR1 is SNHLY and CDR2 FYNNEI. In DNA, the CDR3 is TGTGCCAGCAAAGGCAGGGGGACTAGCGGGTCTAGCACAGATACGCAGTATTTT. Translated: CASKGRGTSGSSTDTQYF.

This clonotype was counted between two and nine times. The V and J genes are TRBV5-1 and TRBJ2-1, with D tentatively TRBD1 (6 bases). With 1 base removed from V and 6 bases from J, the gap between germline ends came to 14 bases. Germline V gene lookup returns CDR1 SGHRS and CDR2 YFSETQ. This CDR3 has 15 amino acids. Here the CDR3 reads CASSLTGQHINEQFF. The CDR3 DNA is TGCGCCAGCAGCTTGACAGGGCAGCACATCAATGAGCAGTTCTTC.

The chain has TRBV27 and TRBJ2-7, with D perhaps matching TRBD2 (6 bases). V dropped 4 bases and J dropped 2 bases, with 21 bases sitting between them. Per germline, CDR1 MNHEY and CDR2 SMNVEV (reference sequence). This CDR3 region has 17 residues. CDR3 sequence (DNA): TGTGCCAGCAGTTATCGCGTAGCGGACGCCGTTGCCTACGAGCAGTACTTC. Protein product: CASSYRVADAVAYEQYF.

The rearrangement links TRBV6-1 to TRBJ2-1, with TRBD2 matching 8 bases. CDR1 is MNHNS and CDR2 is SASEGT in the germline V gene. V was clipped by 7 bases and J by 11 bases; unmatched bases: 10. The CDR3 is made up of 13 amino acids. CDR3 coding DNA: TGTGCCAGCACCGCCGAAACGGGGGGGAAGCAGTTCTTC. Protein product: CASTAETGGKQFF.

This clonotype was detected a few times. The chain recombines TRBV28 with TRBJ2-3; 7 positions match TRBD2. CDR3 length: 15 amino acids. Germline V gene sequence: CDR1 MDHEN, CDR2 SYDVKM. V shed 7 bases, J shed 2 bases, and the junction held 9 bases outside the gene matches. The CDR3 DNA is TGTGCCAGCACGGGCGGGAGAAGTTACACAGATACGCAGTATTTT. Translation gives CASTGGRSYTDTQYF. The full variable domain, with the rest looked up from reference TRBV28 and TRBJ2-3, is DVKVTQSSRYLVKRTGEKVFLECVQDMDHENMFWYRQDPGLGLRLIYFSYDVKMKEKGDIPEGYSVSREKKERFSLILESASTNQTSMYLCASTGGRSYTDTQYFGPGTRLTVL.

This clonotype showed up just a few times. The gene calls are TRBV5-1 and TRBJ1-1, with D perhaps matching TRBD1 (5 bases). Trimming pared 4 bases from V and 1 base from J, leaving 11 bases between. Germline V CDR1 and CDR2: SGHRS, YFSETQ. This CDR3 is built from 14 residues. As DNA, the CDR3 is TGCGCCAGCAGCGGTCGGGGCAGGAACACTGAAGCTTTCTTT. As protein: CASSGRGRNTEAFF.

This clonotype showed up just a few times. This chain links TRBV7-9 with TRBJ2-7, with unresolved D. The V gene's germline CDR1 is SEHNR and CDR2 FQNEAQ (reference sequence). V was trimmed by 1 base and J by 2 bases, leaving 9 bases between them. The CDR3 spans 14 residues. This chain's CDR3 is CASSLVYRPYEQYF. CDR3 DNA: TGTGCCAGCAGCTTAGTGTACAGACCCTACGAGCAGTACTTC.

The chain has TRBV7-9 and TRBJ2-1; a weak D match, TRBD1 (5 bases). Germline V CDR1 and CDR2: SEHNR, FQNEAQ (reference sequence). CDR3 size: 16 residues. The V end lost 5 bases, the J end lost 0 bases, and 14 bases lay between the germline ends. CDR3 nucleotide sequence: TGTGCCAGCAGCCTTCCGACAGCTTACTCCTACAATGAGCAGTTCTTC. Amino acid sequence: CASSLPTAYSYNEQFF.

This clonotype was detected a few times. CDR3 region: CASSERASGVSTDTQYF. The CDR3 DNA is TGTGCCAGCAGCGAGCGCGCGAGCGGGGTTAGCACAGATACGCAGTATTTT. The chain is built from TRBV9 and TRBJ2-3; 7 bases agree with TRBD2. From germline, CDR1 is SGDLS and CDR2 YYNGEE. CDR3 length equals 17 residues. V gave up 3 bases and J gave up 0 bases; unmatched junction bases: 10.

This clonotype was observed a handful of times. The chain carries TRBV29-1 and TRBJ2-3; D perhaps matches TRBD1 (5 bases). The V and J ends lost 7 bases and 2 bases respectively, with 16 bases between them. This CDR3 has 14 residues. CDR1 SQVTM and CDR2 ANQGSEA come from the germline V gene. The CDR3 DNA reads as TGCAGCGCTGACAGTAGAGCCTACACAGATACGCAGTATTTT. Translated, it gives CSADSRAYTDTQYF.

This clonotype was found a few times. The chain recombines TRBV20-1 with TRBJ2-1; the D is unclear. The ends were cut back, 5 bases at V and 1 base at J, with 15 bases in the middle. CDR1 DFQATT and CDR2 SNEGSKA come from the germline V gene (reference sequence). CDR3 length: 15 amino acids. CDR3 nucleotide sequence: TGCAGTGCTCCCCCCAGGAGAACATCCTACAATGAGCAGTTCTTC. This encodes CSAPPRRTSYNEQFF.

The chain uses TRBV28 and TRBJ2-7, with 8 bases that match TRBD1. CDR1 is MDHEN and CDR2 is SYDVKM in the germline V gene. The J segment lost 5 bases and the V segment lost 4 bases, leaving 13 bases of the junction unmatched. This CDR3 is built from 16 residues. CDR3 in DNA: TGTGCCAGCAGTTCACCGCGACGGACAGGGCTCAACGAGCAGTACTTC. Translation: CASSSPRRTGLNEQYF.

The chain carries TRBV5-6 and TRBJ2-5; 10 nucleotides match TRBD2. The V segment lost 2 bases and the J segment 9 bases; nucleotides outside the gene matches: 4. CDR3 length: 13 amino acids. In germline, CDR1 is SGHDT, CDR2 YYEEEE. The CDR3 reads CASSLSGTSAQYF. CDR3 sequence (DNA): TGTGCCAGCAGCTTATCCGGGACTAGCGCCCAGTACTTC. The entire variable domain, with the rest obtained from reference TRBV5-6 and TRBJ2-5, is as follows: DAGVTQSPTHLIKTRGQQVTLRCSPKSGHDTVSWYQQALGQGPQFIFQYYEEEERQRGNFPDRFSGHQFPNYSSELNVNALLLGDSALYLCASSLSGTSAQYFGPGTRLLVL.

This clonotype was observed many times. The chain has TRBV6-1 and TRBJ1-1, with D perhaps matching TRBD1 (5 bases). Trimming shortened V by 7 bases and J by 11 bases, and 17 bases separated the two germline ends. The CDR3 covers 12 residues. CDR1 MNHNS and CDR2 SASEGT come from the germline V gene. The CDR3 sequence: CASNRDREGAFF. The CDR3 bases are TGTGCCAGCAATCGGGACCGCGAAGGGGCTTTCTTT.

The chain's CDR3 is CSARVVPTNTGELFF. Written as DNA, the CDR3 is TGCAGTGCTAGAGTCGTACCGACGAACACCGGGGAGCTGTTTTTT. V is TRBV20-1 and J is TRBJ2-2, with unresolved D. Trimming shortened V by 1 base and J by 0 bases, and 9 bases separated the two germline ends. CDR3 length: 15 amino acids. Per the germline V gene, CDR1 is DFQATT and CDR2 is SNEGSKA (reference sequence).

This chain joins TRBV5-1 and TRBJ1-2; 9 positions agree with TRBD1. The V gene's germline CDR1 is SGHRS and CDR2 YFSETQ. J was trimmed by 3 bases and V by 2 bases; bases with no gene match: 5. The CDR3 runs 15 residues. In nucleotides, the CDR3 is TGCGCCAGCAGCTTACCACAGGGGGCGGACTATGGCTACACCTTC. Encoded protein: CASSLPQGADYGYTF. Full variable domain (remainder filled in from reference TRBV5-1 and TRBJ1-2): KAGVTQTPRYLIKTRGQQVTLSCSPISGHRSVSWYQQTPGQGLQFLFEYFSETQRNKGNFPGRFSGRQFSNSRSEMNVSTLELGDSALYLCASSLPQGADYGYTFGSGTRLTVV.

The rearrangement uses TRBV28 and TRBJ2-3; possibly TRBD1 or TRBD2 for D (6 bases each). V shed 6 bases and J shed 5 bases, with 21 bases lying between them. The CDR3 spans 16 residues. The V gene's germline CDR1 is MDHEN and CDR2 SYDVKM. For the CDR3, the DNA is TGTGCCAGCAGCCCACGAGGGGGGCGCCGTGAAGATACGCAGTATTTT. Protein sequence: CASSPRGGRREDTQYF.

This chain connects TRBV19 to TRBJ2-3, with D perhaps TRBD2 (5 bases). The V gene's germline CDR1 is LNHDA and CDR2 SQIVND (reference sequence). The CDR3 is made up of 16 amino acids. The ends were cut back, 7 bases at V and 0 bases at J, with 17 bases in the middle. The CDR3 spells CASKEGRAGSTDTQYF. In DNA, the CDR3 is TGTGCCAGTAAAGAGGGTCGGGCAGGAAGCACAGATACGCAGTATTTT.

This chain joins TRBV6-2 or TRBV6-3 and TRBJ2-5; TRBD1 matches 7 bases. The V gene end was trimmed by 2 bases and the J gene end by 1 base; junction bases not matched to a gene: 4. In germline, CDR1 is MNHEY, CDR2 SVGEGT. The length of the CDR3 is 15 residues. This chain's CDR3 is CASSYPRQGQETQYF. The CDR3 DNA reads as TGTGCCAGCAGTTACCCAAGACAGGGCCAAGAGACCCAGTACTTC.

The genes are TRBV28 and TRBJ2-3; D is undetermined. V was shortened by 4 bases and J by 11 bases, with 16 bases between the two germline ends. This CDR3 has 13 residues. Germline loops: CDR1 MDHEN, CDR2 SYDVKM. DNA of the CDR3: TGTGCCAGCAGTTCCCCGCCCCCAATCGGGCAGTATTTT. Its protein product is CASSSPPPIGQYF.